Below are 20 T cell receptor beta chains sequenced from a single sample in a study of CD8 T cells in Susac syndrome. RNA amounts of roughly 0.45 to 1 ug underwent reverse transcription with random hexamers. TCRdb redid the calling of the immunoSEQ multiplex PCR reads with MiXCR, one entry per CDR3 protein. Of under 200,000 distinct CDR3 sequences detected, roughly 94% appear once; the ten largest clones hold 0.1%. The sample taken for sequencing was CD4+ T cells from PBMCs. The receptors stem from a human donor in good health.

V gene TRBV5-1 combines with J gene TRBJ2-5, with 9 bases aligning to TRBD2. This CDR3 has 11 amino acids. The germline CDR1 and CDR2 sequences are SGHRS and YFSETQ. Trimming took 6 bases from V and 7 from J; bases not matched to a gene: 1. In DNA, the CDR3 is TGCGCCAGCATGACTAGCGGGACCCAGTACTTC. Its protein is CASMTSGTQYF. Full variable domain (outside the CDR3, taken from reference TRBV5-1 and TRBJ2-5): KAGVTQTPRYLIKTRGQQVTLSCSPISGHRSVSWYQQTPGQGLQFLFEYFSETQRNKGNFPGRFSGRQFSNSRSEMNVSTLELGDSALYLCASMTSGTQYFGPGTRLLVL.

This clonotype was seen a few times. The chain recombines TRBV6-5 with TRBJ1-1; D not resolved. CDR3 length equals 11 residues. The V gene's germline CDR1 is MNHEY and CDR2 SVGAGI. V lost 5 bases and J lost 4, with 5 bases in between. CDR3 residues: CASSRSTEAFF. CDR3 coding DNA: TGTGCCAGCAGTCGCAGCACTGAAGCTTTCTTT.

This clonotype has just a few counts. CDR3 in DNA: TGTGCCAGCAGTACCGGGACACGGAACACTGAAGCTTTCTTT. Residues: CASSTGTRNTEAFF. The chain combines TRBV12-3 or TRBV12-4 with TRBJ1-1, with D possibly being TRBD1 (6 bases). The CDR3 consists of 14 residues. Trimming removed 5 bases from V and 1 base from J, with 11 bases in between.

The rearrangement joins TRBV9 to TRBJ1-1; 7 bases are a match to TRBD1. The CDR3 loop spans 13 amino acids. Germline CDR1 SGDLS, CDR2 YYNGEE. With V trimmed by 3 bases and J by 6 bases, 5 bases remained unmatched. CDR3 region: CASSGQGRPEAFF. CDR3 coding DNA: TGTGCCAGCAGCGGACAGGGAAGACCTGAAGCTTTCTTT.

The J gene is TRBJ2-5, the V gene TRBV2; unclear D gene. Germline V gene lookup returns CDR1 SNHLY and CDR2 FYNNEI. Trimming took off 4 bases at V and 1 base at J, with 10 bases between the two ends. CDR3 size: 14 residues. The CDR3 nucleotides read TGTGCCAGCAGTGTCCTCAGGAGCCAAGAGACCCAGTACTTC. This gives the protein CASSVLRSQETQYF.

The chain links TRBV20-1 to TRBJ1-5, with D perhaps TRBD1 (6 bases). CDR1 is DFQATT and CDR2 is SNEGSKA in the germline V gene (reference sequence). The CDR3 extends over 12 amino acids. Trimming took 6 bases from V and 7 from J, leaving 13 bases between them. The CDR3 region has the DNA TGCAGTGCAAGGGGGGGGCAACAGCCCCAGCATTTT. Protein: CSARGGQQPQHF.

V gene TRBV29-1 combines with J gene TRBJ1-2; D remains ambiguous. The germline V gene has CDR1 SQVTM and CDR2 ANQGSEA. The CDR3 is made up of 13 amino acids. Trimming took 4 bases from V and 5 from J, leaving 14 bases between them. The CDR3 nucleotides are TGCAGCGTTGGCATTGACCGCGGATATGGCTACACCTTC. This codes for CSVGIDRGYGYTF.

The V call is TRBV5-1, the J call TRBJ2-7; TRBD2 is a possible D gene (5 bases). CDR1 SGHRS and CDR2 YFSETQ come from the germline V gene. The germline V and J ends were trimmed by 4 bases and 3 bases, with 8 bases remaining between them. This CDR3 is 12 amino acids long. The CDR3 is CASSPGNYEQYF. As DNA, the CDR3 is TGCGCCAGCAGCCCGGGAAACTACGAGCAGTACTTC. Together with reference TRBV5-1 and TRBJ2-7, the CDR3 gives the full variable domain: KAGVTQTPRYLIKTRGQQVTLSCSPISGHRSVSWYQQTPGQGLQFLFEYFSETQRNKGNFPGRFSGRQFSNSRSEMNVSTLELGDSALYLCASSPGNYEQYFGPGTRLTVT.

The rearrangement joins TRBV20-1 to TRBJ2-3; 13 bases fit TRBD2. In germline, CDR1 is DFQATT, CDR2 SNEGSKA (reference sequence). Germline trimming cut 1 base from V and 5 bases from J; bases unmatched to any gene: 9. The CDR3 spans 17 residues. The CDR3 coding sequence is TGCAGTGCTAGAGCCCCACTAGCGGGAGGGCCCCAAGATACGCAGTATTTT. This encodes CSARAPLAGGPQDTQYF.

This clonotype was seen only once. The chain carries TRBV29-1 and TRBJ1-2; D might be TRBD1 (5 bases). The germline V and J ends were trimmed by 3 bases and 4 bases, with 15 bases remaining between them. This CDR3 has 14 amino acids. Germline V gene sequence: CDR1 SQVTM, CDR2 ANQGSEA. Written as DNA, the CDR3 is TGCAGCGTTGATAGAGCAGGGAGCAGCTATGGCTACACCTTC. Translation: CSVDRAGSSYGYTF. Variable domain in full (rest from reference TRBV29-1 and TRBJ1-2): SAVISQKPSRDICQRGTSLTIQCQVDSQVTMMFWYRQQPGQSLTLIATANQGSEATYESGFVIDKFPISRPNLTFSTLTVSNMSPEDSSIYLCSVDRAGSSYGYTFGSGTRLTVV.

This chain uses TRBV6-5 with TRBJ2-1, with TRBD2 identical over 13 bases. The V gene's germline CDR1 is MNHEY and CDR2 SVGAGI. The CDR3 is 18 amino acids. V dropped 2 bases and J dropped 8; count of bases not matched to a gene: 12. The CDR3 is CASSYDPVGTSGNYEQFF. The CDR3 nucleotides read TGTGCCAGCAGTTACGATCCTGTCGGGACTAGCGGGAACTATGAGCAGTTCTTC.

V gene TRBV7-9 combines with J gene TRBJ1-3, with D unclear. This CDR3 has 13 residues. CDR1 is SEHNR and CDR2 is FQNEAQ in the germline V gene (reference sequence). V lost 3 bases and J 4 bases, leaving 7 bases between the germline ends. The CDR3 nucleotides read TGTGCCAGCAGCTTTCCTTCCGGAAACACCATATATTTT. This translates into CASSFPSGNTIYF.

Only one count was recorded for this clonotype. The V and J genes are TRBV7-2 and TRBJ2-5, with D possibly TRBD2 on 6 matching bases. Germline V gene data show CDR1 as SGHTA and CDR2 as FQGNSA. The CDR3 is 13 residues long. V was shortened by 5 bases and J by 2 bases, with 9 bases between the two germline ends. CDR3 in amino acids: CASSGDLQETQYF. The CDR3 DNA reads as TGTGCCAGCAGCGGGGACTTACAAGAGACCCAGTACTTC.

The V and J genes are TRBV6-1 and TRBJ1-5; D unresolved. There are 13 residues in the CDR3. Germline CDR1 and CDR2: MNHNS and SASEGT. V shed 1 base and J shed 6 bases, with 7 bases lying between them. In nucleotides, the CDR3 is TGTGCCAGCAGTGAAGTCGGAAGTCAGCCCCAGCATTTT. Its translation is CASSEVGSQPQHF.

The V and J genes are TRBV20-1 and TRBJ1-2; 7 bases map to TRBD1. V gave up 3 bases and J gave up 4 bases; unmatched junction bases: 14. CDR1 is DFQATT and CDR2 is SNEGSKA in the germline V gene (reference sequence). This CDR3 has 16 amino acids. This chain's CDR3 is CSASMGRGGAGYGYTF. Written as DNA, the CDR3 is TGCAGTGCTAGTATGGGGCGAGGGGGCGCCGGCTATGGCTACACCTTC.

The sample holds a few counts of this clonotype. CDR3 nucleotides: TGTGCCAGCAGTTCCGGGGGGAACACTGAAGCTTTCTTT. Translation: CASSSGGNTEAFF. This rearrangement joins TRBV6-5 to TRBJ1-1; TRBD1 might be the D (5 bases). The germline V and J ends were trimmed by 4 bases and 1 base, with 7 bases remaining between them. CDR1 is MNHEY, CDR2 SVGAGI, per germline. The CDR3 runs to 13 residues.

The chain recombines TRBV6-6 with TRBJ1-2; no clear D gene. Trimming took 2 bases from V and 7 from J, leaving 17 bases between them. CDR3 length: 15 residues. Germline loops: CDR1 MNHNY, CDR2 SVGAGI (reference sequence). The CDR3 nucleotides read TGTGCCAGCAGTTACGGGCGGCCTCGGGGTAGTGGCTACACCTTC. Translated: CASSYGRPRGSGYTF.

This chain joins TRBV2 and TRBJ2-5; possibly TRBD1 or TRBD2 for D (6 bases each). This CDR3 is 16 amino acids long. V was trimmed by 5 bases and J by 2 bases, leaving 18 bases between them. Looked up from germline, CDR1 is SNHLY and CDR2 is FYNNEI. The CDR3 DNA reads TGTGCCAGCAGTCCAACGGGGGCAGGACGACAAGAGACCCAGTACTTC. This sequence encodes CASSPTGAGRQETQYF.

This chain joins TRBV4-2 and TRBJ2-5; perhaps TRBD1 as D (5 bases). Trimming removed 3 bases at V and 1 base at J, with 12 bases between. CDR3 length: 15 amino acids. Germline V gene lookup returns CDR1 LGHNA and CDR2 YNFKEQ. CDR3 loop: CASSQTRQSQETQYF. The CDR3 nucleotides read TGTGCCAGCAGCCAGACAAGACAGAGCCAAGAGACCCAGTACTTC.

This sequence joins TRBV4-1 and TRBJ2-7; D is possibly TRBD1 (6 bases). Deletions cut 0 bases from V and 3 bases from J, with 18 bases between. The length of the CDR3 is 17 residues. Per the germline V gene, CDR1 is MGHRA and CDR2 is YSYEKL. CDR3 DNA: TGCGCCAGCAGCCAAGAGTACCACAGGGAATTAATCTACGAGCAGTACTTC. This translates into CASSQEYHRELIYEQYF.